The clone carrying this T cell receptor beta chain was detected a few times. Antigen specificity is unknown. The data were obtained in a study of T-cell memory formation after mild COVID-19. Study observations and caveats: Researchers report contracting CD4+ clones mostly in CM and EM, with CD8+ clones in EMRA. In second-wave clones peaking day 37, SARS-CoV-2 specificity remained unconfirmed.

5'RACE with constant-segment primers yielded barcoded, UMI-tagged TCR alpha and TCR beta cDNA libraries. Using its own MiXCR run on the 5' RACE reads, TCRdb lists one record per CDR3 protein. The table shows a few hundred thousand distinct CDR3 sequences, with 19% occurring only once. The germline gives CDR1 SGHKS, CDR2 YYEKEE (reference sequence). This CDR3 is 14 amino acids long. V was trimmed by 4 bases and J by 2 bases, leaving 10 bases between them. The V gene is TRBV5-5, the J gene TRBJ1-5; D is undetermined. The origin of this receptor is a man younger than 35 who had mild COVID-19 (a few samples of this study predate the infection). Cell type and time point are not known. Input material: PBMCs or a T cell subset sorted from them (not recorded which). The CDR3 bases are TGTGCCAGCAGCCCCTTTGGGGGCAATCAGCCCCAGCATTTT. It specifies CASSPFGGNQPQHF.